These 32 T cell receptor beta chains share one sample of origin, sequenced in a study of CD8 T cells in Susac syndrome. After extraction with the RNeasy kit, about 0.45 to 1 ug of the RNA was reverse transcribed using random hexamers. A single record per CDR3 protein comes from TCRdb applying MiXCR to the immunoSEQ multiplex PCR reads. The sample lists about 280,000 distinct CDR3 sequences, 85% seen once, with around 0.11% in the top ten. The source material was CD8+ T cells from PBMCs. The source of these receptors is a human donor with multiple sclerosis.

The rearrangement joins TRBV7-9 to TRBJ2-7; the match to TRBD1 covers 10 bases. Unmatched junction bases numbered 6, after V lost 5 bases and J lost 5 bases. The CDR3 consists of 14 residues. Germline V CDR1 and CDR2: SEHNR, FQNEAQ (reference sequence). Here the CDR3 DNA reads TGTGCCAGCAGCGACCGGGACAGGGGCCACGAGCAGTACTTC. This translates into CASSDRDRGHEQYF.

This chain connects TRBV11-2 to TRBJ2-3; the D gene is possibly TRBD1 (6 bases). Trimming took off 4 bases at V and 6 bases at J, with 17 bases between the two ends. The length of the CDR3 is 15 residues. CDR1 is SGHAT and CDR2 is FQNNGV in the germline V gene. In nucleotides, the CDR3 is TGTGCCAGCAGCTCCCAGCCCCCAGGGGCGGATACGCAGTATTTT. It is translated as CASSSQPPGADTQYF. The entire variable domain, with the rest obtained from reference TRBV11-2 and TRBJ2-3, is as follows: EAGVAQSPRYKIIEKRQSVAFWCNPISGHATLYWYQQILGQGPKLLIQFQNNGVVDDSQLPKDRFSAERLKGVDSTLKIQPAKLEDSAVYLCASSSQPPGADTQYFGPGTRLTVL.

This chain links TRBV9 with TRBJ2-5; 14 bases map to TRBD2. V dropped 4 bases and J dropped 2; count of bases not matched to a gene: 4. Germline-derived CDR1 and CDR2 are SGDLS and YYNGEE. The CDR3 covers 16 residues. CDR3 sequence: CASSSGTSGSQETQYF. CDR3 in DNA: TGTGCCAGCAGCTCCGGGACTAGCGGGAGTCAAGAGACCCAGTACTTC.

The chain uses TRBV2 and TRBJ2-7, with D possibly called TRBD1 or TRBD2 (5 bases each). The CDR3 is made up of 14 amino acids. The germline V and J ends were trimmed by 8 bases and 7 bases, with 21 bases remaining between them. Per the germline V gene, CDR1 is SNHLY and CDR2 is FYNNEI. The CDR3 sequence: CASSPRGREEEQYF. The CDR3, as DNA: TGTGCCAGCTCGCCGAGGGGCAGGGAAGAGGAGCAGTACTTC.

V usage is TRBV6-6 and J usage is TRBJ1-2, with D possibly matching TRBD1 (6 bases). The CDR3 consists of 16 residues. V lost 2 bases and J 8 bases, leaving 21 bases between the germline ends. Germline V gives CDR1 MNHNY, CDR2 SVGAGI (reference sequence). CDR3 in amino acids: CASSYPGGGRSKGYTF. CDR3 nucleotides: TGTGCCAGCAGTTACCCCGGGGGGGGGCGGTCTAAAGGCTACACCTTC.

The chain uses TRBV9 and TRBJ2-1, with D tentatively TRBD2 (6 bases). CDR1 and CDR2 from the germline V gene are SGDLS and YYNGEE. The CDR3 runs 15 residues. V dropped 0 bases and J dropped 8 bases, with 15 bases sitting between them. The CDR3 region has the DNA TGTGCCAGCAGCGTAGTGGGACTCCACCGGGATGAGCAGTTCTTC. It translates to CASSVVGLHRDEQFF.

A single count supports this clonotype. The genes are TRBV7-9 and TRBJ2-2; 11 bases fit TRBD2. The V and J ends lost 5 bases and 5 bases, in that order; junction bases with no gene match: 16. CDR1 and CDR2 from the germline V gene are SEHNR and FQNEAQ (reference sequence). The CDR3 sequence is 19 residues long. This chain's CDR3 is CASSPVARLAGGKTGELFF. CDR3 in DNA: TGTGCCAGCAGCCCCGTGGCTCGTCTAGCGGGAGGAAAGACCGGGGAGCTGTTTTTT.

The chain recombines TRBV7-9 with TRBJ1-2; 7 nucleotides match TRBD1. Germline assignment: CDR1 SEHNR and CDR2 FQNEAQ (reference sequence). The CDR3 consists of 16 residues. Trimming cost V 5 bases and J 4 bases; bases outside gene matches: 13. The CDR3 loop reads CASSADRQGRGYGYTF. As DNA, the CDR3 is TGTGCCAGCAGCGCCGATCGACAGGGCCGCGGCTATGGCTACACCTTC.

This clonotype was detected only a few times. This chain connects TRBV27 to TRBJ2-2, with D unclear. V lost 3 bases to trimming and J lost 4 bases, with 3 bases between them. This CDR3 spans 12 amino acids. Germline assignment: CDR1 MNHEY and CDR2 SMNVEV (reference sequence). The DNA for the CDR3 is TGTGCCAGCAGTTTTTCCACCGGGGAGCTGTTTTTT. Amino acid sequence: CASSFSTGELFF.

The chain uses TRBV7-9 and TRBJ2-4, with D possibly TRBD2 on 5 matching bases. This CDR3 comprises 13 residues. Between the trimmed V and J ends, which lost 5 bases and 12 bases, there was a span of 17 bases. Per the germline V gene, CDR1 is SEHNR and CDR2 is FQNEAQ (reference sequence). The CDR3: CASSLGVSAGQYF. The CDR3 nucleotides are TGTGCCAGCAGCCTCGGGGTTTCGGCGGGTCAGTACTTC.

The chain couples TRBV29-1 to TRBJ2-1; D possibly corresponds to TRBD2 (6 bases). Germline lookup yields CDR1 SQVTM and CDR2 ANQGSEA. Trimming removed 6 bases at V and 0 bases at J, with 6 bases between. The CDR3 extends over 12 amino acids. This CDR3 reads CSVGSSYNEQFF. CDR3 DNA: TGCAGCGTCGGGAGCTCCTACAATGAGCAGTTCTTC.

The chain carries TRBV5-4 and TRBJ2-7, with TRBD2 matching 11 bases. This CDR3 is built from 14 residues. Germline CDR1 reads SGHNT; CDR2 reads YYREEE (reference sequence). J was trimmed by 7 bases and V by 2 bases; bases with no gene match: 5. In DNA form, the CDR3 reads TGTGCCAGCAGCTTTAGCGGGAGGGTCCTAGAGCAGTACTTC. This gives the protein CASSFSGRVLEQYF. The full variable domain, its missing parts supplied by reference TRBV5-4 and TRBJ2-7, is ETGVTQSPTHLIKTRGQQVTLRCSSQSGHNTVSWYQQALGQGPQFIFQYYREEENGRGNFPPRFSGLQFPNYSSELNVNALELDDSALYLCASSFSGRVLEQYFGPGTRLTVT.

The rearrangement links TRBV29-1 to TRBJ1-4; D unresolved. The CDR3 is made up of 16 amino acids. Trimming pared 7 bases from V and 7 bases from J, leaving 25 bases between. Germline CDR1 is SQVTM and CDR2 is ANQGSEA. The CDR3 loop is CSAILRATHRGEKLFF. As DNA, the CDR3 is TGCAGCGCAATTCTCCGGGCCACCCACCGGGGTGAAAAACTGTTTTTT.

This clonotype was seen only once. The gene calls are TRBV12-3 or TRBV12-4 and TRBJ2-3, with D unclear. Deletions cut 5 bases from V and 4 bases from J, with 19 bases between. The length of the CDR3 is 16 residues. The CDR3 is CASSPTAEPRADTQYF. In nucleotides, the CDR3 is TGTGCCAGCAGTCCCACCGCGGAACCCCGGGCAGATACGCAGTATTTT.

The chain has TRBV5-4 and TRBJ2-2; D possibly corresponds to TRBD1 (5 bases). The CDR3 is made up of 15 amino acids. Trimming removed 6 bases at V and 4 bases at J, with 16 bases between. Germline V lookup: CDR1 SGHNT, CDR2 YYREEE (reference sequence). CDR3 in DNA: TGTGCCAGCACCTTTGCCTCAAGGGGCACCGGGGAGCTGTTTTTT. This sequence encodes CASTFASRGTGELFF. Looking up the rest from reference TRBV5-4 and TRBJ2-2 gives the full variable domain: ETGVTQSPTHLIKTRGQQVTLRCSSQSGHNTVSWYQQALGQGPQFIFQYYREEENGRGNFPPRFSGLQFPNYSSELNVNALELDDSALYLCASTFASRGTGELFFGEGSRLTVL.

This clonotype was observed once. The chain recombines TRBV2 with TRBJ2-7, with a weak D call TRBD1 (6 bases). CDR1 is SNHLY and CDR2 is FYNNEI in the germline V gene. This CDR3 has 15 residues. Between the trimmed V and J ends, which lost 2 bases and 6 bases, there was a span of 17 bases. The CDR3 protein is CASSESMGHTVEQYF. The CDR3 bases are TGTGCCAGCAGTGAAAGTATGGGACACACCGTCGAGCAGTACTTC. Full variable domain (missing parts from reference TRBV2 and TRBJ2-7): EPEVTQTPSHQVTQMGQEVILRCVPISNHLYFYWYRQILGQKVEFLVSFYNNEISEKSEIFDDQFSVERPDGSNFTLKIRSTKLEDSAMYFCASSESMGHTVEQYFGPGTRLTVT.

The rearrangement links TRBV7-9 to TRBJ1-1, with 8 positions matching TRBD1. The germline CDR1 and CDR2 sequences are SEHNR and FQNEAQ (reference sequence). This CDR3 spans 17 amino acids. With V trimmed by 5 bases and J by 0 bases, 11 bases remained unmatched. The CDR3 protein is CASSPDRGGMVNTEAFF. CDR3 nucleotides: TGTGCCAGCAGCCCCGACAGGGGTGGTATGGTGAACACTGAAGCTTTCTTT.

The genes are TRBV24-1 and TRBJ2-1, with 8 bases aligning to TRBD2. In germline, CDR1 is KGHDR, CDR2 SFDVKD. The CDR3 contains 14 residues. The trim removed 4 bases at V and 7 bases at J, leaving 5 bases unmatched. Here the CDR3 DNA reads TGTGCCACCAGTGACACCGCGGGGGGTAATGAGCAGTTCTTC. Translation gives CATSDTAGGNEQFF.

This sequence joins TRBV5-1 and TRBJ1-1, with a possible D match to TRBD1 (5 bases). Germline V gives CDR1 SGHRS, CDR2 YFSETQ. V was shortened by 0 bases and J by 6 bases, with 12 bases between the two germline ends. The CDR3 is 14 residues long. CDR3 nucleotides: TGCGCCAGCAGCTTGGGGCGAGGGGTCCCTGAAGCTTTCTTT. This codes for CASSLGRGVPEAFF. The full variable domain, its missing parts supplied by reference TRBV5-1 and TRBJ1-1, is KAGVTQTPRYLIKTRGQQVTLSCSPISGHRSVSWYQQTPGQGLQFLFEYFSETQRNKGNFPGRFSGRQFSNSRSEMNVSTLELGDSALYLCASSLGRGVPEAFFGQGTRLTVV.

In this sample, this clonotype turned up a few times. The CDR3 loop is CASSGGHEQFF. The DNA of the CDR3 is TGTGCCAGCAGTGGAGGGCATGAGCAGTTCTTC. The rearrangement joins TRBV2 to TRBJ2-1; possibly TRBD2 for D (5 bases). CDR3 length: 11 amino acids. The germline V gene has CDR1 SNHLY and CDR2 FYNNEI. V lost 4 bases, J lost 8 bases, and 6 bases lay in between.

CDR3 loop: CASSSLARLTRHTDTQYF. CDR3 nucleotides: TGTGCCAGCAGTTCACTAGCGCGTCTTACCCGCCACACAGATACGCAGTATTTT. The chain is built from TRBV9 and TRBJ2-3; 7 nucleotides match TRBD2. Germline V gene data show CDR1 as SGDLS and CDR2 as YYNGEE. The CDR3 loop spans 18 amino acids. Germline trimming cut 5 bases from V and 2 bases from J; bases unmatched to any gene: 17.

The chain uses TRBV2 and TRBJ2-7, with a possible D match to TRBD2 (5 bases). The CDR3 has 15 residues. CDR1 is SNHLY, CDR2 FYNNEI, per germline. V gave up 7 bases and J gave up 3 bases, with 19 bases separating them. The CDR3, as DNA: TGTGCCAGCATGGCATCGGCGGGTGGGTTCTACGAGCAGTACTTC. Encoded protein: CASMASAGGFYEQYF.

V and J are TRBV27 and TRBJ2-1, with TRBD2 matching over 9 bases. The CDR3 length is 16 residues. Trimming at V came to 1 base and at J to 2 bases, leaving 3 bases not matched to a gene. Looked up from germline, CDR1 is MNHEY and CDR2 is SMNVEV (reference sequence). The chain's CDR3 is CASSLFGGRAYNEQFF. CDR3 coding DNA: TGTGCCAGCAGTTTATTTGGCGGGAGGGCCTACAATGAGCAGTTCTTC.

This clonotype was detected a few times. The V call is TRBV7-6, the J call TRBJ1-2, with 7 positions matching TRBD1. The junction had 2 bases not matched to a gene; V was cut back by 4 bases and J by 3 bases. Germline CDR1 SGHVS, CDR2 FNYEAQ. There are 13 residues in the CDR3. The CDR3 region has the DNA TGTGCCAGCAGCTCCGACAGGGACTATGGCTACACCTTC. Amino acid sequence: CASSSDRDYGYTF.

The chain carries TRBV5-1 and TRBJ2-7; D is possibly TRBD1 (7 bases). V was cut by 4 bases and J by 3 bases, with 14 bases left in between. Germline CDR1 is SGHRS and CDR2 is YFSETQ. This CDR3 spans 14 amino acids. The CDR3 nucleotides are TGCGCCAGCAGCGTCGGCGGGACAGACTACGAGCAGTACTTC. Encoded protein: CASSVGGTDYEQYF.

The chain links TRBV30 to TRBJ2-1; a possible D gene is TRBD1 (6 bases). The germline CDR1 and CDR2 sequences are GTSNPN and SVGIG (reference sequence). The CDR3 loop spans 12 amino acids. V was pared by 3 bases and J by 5 bases, with 8 bases between. Here the CDR3 DNA reads TGTGCCTGGAGAACAGGGAACAATGAGCAGTTCTTC. It specifies CAWRTGNNEQFF.

The chain joins TRBV20-1 to TRBJ2-5; 9 nucleotides align to TRBD1. CDR1 is DFQATT and CDR2 is SNEGSKA in the germline V gene (reference sequence). CDR3 length: 16 residues. V was pared by 0 bases and J by 4 bases, with 9 bases of the junction left unmatched. CDR3 protein: CSARDGETGGLETQYF. The CDR3 nucleotides are TGCAGTGCTAGAGATGGGGAGACAGGGGGTTTAGAGACCCAGTACTTC.

The chain couples TRBV20-1 to TRBJ2-3; D perhaps matches TRBD1 (6 bases). V was trimmed by 5 bases and J by 5 bases, leaving 20 bases between them. Germline V CDR1 and CDR2: DFQATT, SNEGSKA (reference sequence). The CDR3 has 15 residues. The CDR3 reads CSAQINREVEDTQYF. CDR3 DNA: TGCAGTGCTCAAATAAACAGGGAAGTGGAAGATACGCAGTATTTT.

The gene calls are TRBV7-8 and TRBJ2-5; 8 bases are a match to TRBD2. Germline V CDR1 and CDR2: SGHVS, FQNEAQ. V gave up 4 bases and J gave up 2 bases; unmatched junction bases: 3. This CDR3 has 14 residues. The CDR3 region is CASSSLAGQETQYF. The CDR3 DNA sequence: TGTGCCAGCAGCTCCCTAGCGGGTCAAGAGACCCAGTACTTC.

V and J are TRBV3-1 and TRBJ2-1, with D possibly TRBD2 on 6 matching bases. Germline V lookup: CDR1 LGHDT, CDR2 YNNKEL (reference sequence). Trimming took 4 bases from V and 9 from J, leaving 25 bases between them. The CDR3 is 17 residues long. The CDR3 here is CASSPELSGVGGLEQFF. The CDR3, as DNA: TGTGCCAGCAGCCCTGAGTTGTCAGGAGTCGGGGGACTTGAGCAGTTCTTC.

This chain joins TRBV19 and TRBJ1-1; 8 positions match TRBD1. The V gene end was trimmed by 7 bases and the J gene end by 8 bases; junction bases not matched to a gene: 21. The CDR3 runs 17 residues. Germline V gives CDR1 LNHDA, CDR2 SQIVND (reference sequence). CDR3 loop: CASNIGGTGKTASEAFF. CDR3 bases: TGTGCCAGTAACATAGGGGGGACAGGAAAAACCGCATCGGAAGCTTTCTTT.

The V call is TRBV13, the J call TRBJ2-7; TRBD1 matches 11 bases. The CDR3 extends over 15 amino acids. Losses at the gene ends were 5 bases for V and 5 bases for J; bases not matched to a gene: 8. Germline CDR1 reads PRHDT; CDR2 reads FYEKMQ (reference sequence). The CDR3 DNA sequence: TGTGCCAGCAGCCGCGTGGGACAGGGGGAGGACGAGCAGTACTTC. This gives the protein CASSRVGQGEDEQYF.